These T cell receptor beta chains were read from a single sample in a study of cytomegalovirus exposure and HLA in healthy donors. Sequencing was performed with immunoSEQ multiplex PCR; in TCRdb, only in-frame clones are kept and a portion is missing. Of about 200,000 clones listed, 75% to 90% are singletons. Sample: PBMCs. All receptors come from a boy aged 2 to 10 in good health and CMV-seronegative. CDR3s include the opening cysteine and the closing phenylalanine or tryptophan. Where a row states a size, it is once, few, many or the class of an expanded clone; other rows omit it.

TRBJ1-1 TRBV27 NA CASSQGRTTEAFF
TRBJ1-3 TRBV30 NA CAWSSKGAPGNTIYF
TRBJ2-3 TRBV5-1 NA CASRWTSGPPDTQYF
TRBJ1-1 TRBV28 few CASTGHGVMAFF
TRBJ1-2 TRBV19 NA CASSIKDNVYGYTF
TRBJ1-5 TRBV27 NA CASSKVGQPQHF
TRBJ1-1 TRBV6-6 NA CASSYSGANTEAFF
TRBJ1-2 TRBV6-1 NA CASSEAGQGGYGYTF
TRBJ1-3 TRBV6-1 NA CASSEASLSIGNTIYF
TRBJ1-1 TRBV6-5 NA CASRRGKNTEAFF
TRBJ2-7 TRBV28 NA CASVPGTGNHEQYF
TRBJ1-2 TRBV5-1 once CASSFAVAGSYGYTF
TRBJ2-7 TRBV27 NA CASSAGGPYEQYF
TRBJ1-5 TRBV28 NA CASSRLGQGSNQPQHF
TRBJ1-4 TRBV19 once CASSPPSGARGGEKLFF
TRBJ1-6 TRBV27 NA CASGRENNSPLHF
NA TRBV10-1 NA CATTDGTSVYEQYF
TRBJ2-7 TRBV7-9 NA CVSSTRDRGLEIEQYF
TRBJ1-2 TRBV6-4 NA CASSDSEGAGGYTF
TRBJ1-2 TRBV7-9 NA CASSLGDRAGYTF
TRBJ2-5 TRBV30 once CAWSRTVSETQYF
TRBJ2-3 TRBV4-1 NA CASSQERVAGAPTDTQYF
TRBJ2-4 TRBV30 NA CAWNRGEEGIQYF
TRBJ2-1 TRBV6-1 NA CASSEVEGTEQFF
TRBJ2-1 TRBV4-1 few CASSQEPGHSYNEQFF
TRBJ2-2 TRBV7-9 NA CASSTARDRAMNTGELFF